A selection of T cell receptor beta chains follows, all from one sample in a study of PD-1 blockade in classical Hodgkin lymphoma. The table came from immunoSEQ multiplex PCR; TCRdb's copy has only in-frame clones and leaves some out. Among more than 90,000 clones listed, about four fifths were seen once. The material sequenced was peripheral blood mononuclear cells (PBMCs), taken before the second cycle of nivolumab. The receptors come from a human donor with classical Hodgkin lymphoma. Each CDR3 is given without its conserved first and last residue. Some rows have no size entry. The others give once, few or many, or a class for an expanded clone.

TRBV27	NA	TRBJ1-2	ASSLSMVWRGYT
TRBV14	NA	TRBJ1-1	ASSQGGIEAF
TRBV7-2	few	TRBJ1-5	ASSLARATGQPQH
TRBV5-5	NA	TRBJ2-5	ASSLLGRSRETQY
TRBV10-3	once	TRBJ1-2	AMGRTDSVGYT
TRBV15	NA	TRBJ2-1	ATSSHPNPFDEQF
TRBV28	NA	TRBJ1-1	ATWGSNTEAF
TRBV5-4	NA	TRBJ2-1	ASSRGGTSGRVDEQF
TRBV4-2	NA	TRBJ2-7	ASSQDPGVNEQY
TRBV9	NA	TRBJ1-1	ASSVTGMNTEAF
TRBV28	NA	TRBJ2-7	ASSMGGVYEQY
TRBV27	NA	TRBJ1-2	ASSLQGQGRLGYT
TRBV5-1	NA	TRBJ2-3	ASSLAGGPTDTQY
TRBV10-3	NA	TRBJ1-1	AISRTENTEAF
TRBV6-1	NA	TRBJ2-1	ASSEAGHGNYNEQF
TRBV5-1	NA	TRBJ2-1	ASSPHLTSGTDEQF
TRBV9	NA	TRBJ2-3	ASSVAASSGITDTQY
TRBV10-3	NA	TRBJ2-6	AISPSSGANVLT
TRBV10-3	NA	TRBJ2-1	AISESRQDTGNEQF
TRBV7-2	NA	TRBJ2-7	ASSLNLAGGYEQY
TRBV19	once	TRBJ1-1	ASSIESGRVNTEAF
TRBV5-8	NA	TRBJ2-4	ASSFWAGQAKNIQY
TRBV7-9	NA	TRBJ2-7	ASSLAQRDSPYEQY
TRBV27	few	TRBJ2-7	ASSPGATGRQY
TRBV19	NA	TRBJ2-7	ASSIAAGDYEQY
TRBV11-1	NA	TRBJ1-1	ASSLDPLPTGNTEAF
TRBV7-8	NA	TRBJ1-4	ASSMEVLATNEKLF
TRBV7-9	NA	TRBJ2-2	ASSLGGTTGELF
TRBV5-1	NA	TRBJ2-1	ASSLERGSSYNEQF
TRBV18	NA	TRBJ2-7	ASSPSTQGSLSYEQY
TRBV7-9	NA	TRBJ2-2	ASSLAARVAGELF